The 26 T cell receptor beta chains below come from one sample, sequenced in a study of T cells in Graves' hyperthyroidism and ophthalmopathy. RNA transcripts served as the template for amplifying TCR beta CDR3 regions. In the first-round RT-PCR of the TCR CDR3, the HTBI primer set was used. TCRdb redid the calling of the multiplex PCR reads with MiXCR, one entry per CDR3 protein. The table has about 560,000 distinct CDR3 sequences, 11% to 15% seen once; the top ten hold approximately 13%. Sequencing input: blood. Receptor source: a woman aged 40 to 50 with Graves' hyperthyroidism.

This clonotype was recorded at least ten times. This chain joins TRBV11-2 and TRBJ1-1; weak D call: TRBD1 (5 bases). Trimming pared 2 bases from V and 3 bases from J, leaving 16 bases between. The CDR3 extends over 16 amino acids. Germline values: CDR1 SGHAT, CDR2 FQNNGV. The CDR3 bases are TGTGCCAGCAGCTTAAGGGCCGGGACGTTCTACACTGAAGCTTTCTTT. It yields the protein CASSLRAGTFYTEAFF.

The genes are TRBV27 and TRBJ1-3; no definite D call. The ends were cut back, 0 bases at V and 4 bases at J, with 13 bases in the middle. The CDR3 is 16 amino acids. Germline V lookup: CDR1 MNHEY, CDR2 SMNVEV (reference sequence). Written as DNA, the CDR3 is TGTGCCAGCAGTTTATCGTTCCCAGTATTAGGAAACACCATATATTTT. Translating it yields CASSLSFPVLGNTIYF.

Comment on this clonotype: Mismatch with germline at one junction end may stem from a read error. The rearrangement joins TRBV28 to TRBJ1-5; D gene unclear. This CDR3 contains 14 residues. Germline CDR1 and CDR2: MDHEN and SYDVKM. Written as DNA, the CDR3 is TGTGCCAGCAGGCGAAGGGATAGCAATCAGCCCCGGCATTTT. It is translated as CASRRRDSNQPRHF.

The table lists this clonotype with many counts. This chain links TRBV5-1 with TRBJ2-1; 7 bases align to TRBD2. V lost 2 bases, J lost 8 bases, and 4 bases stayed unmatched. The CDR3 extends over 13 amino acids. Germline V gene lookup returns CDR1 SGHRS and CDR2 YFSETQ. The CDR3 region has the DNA TGCGCCAGCAGCTTCGGGACTAAAGATGAGCAGTTCTTC. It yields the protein CASSFGTKDEQFF.

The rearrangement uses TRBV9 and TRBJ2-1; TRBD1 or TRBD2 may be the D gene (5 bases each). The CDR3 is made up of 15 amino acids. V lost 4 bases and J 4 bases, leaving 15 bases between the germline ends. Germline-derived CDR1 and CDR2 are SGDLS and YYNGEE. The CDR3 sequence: CASSPTTGLYNEQFF. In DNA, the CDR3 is TGTGCCAGCAGCCCGACTACGGGGCTGTACAATGAGCAGTTCTTC.

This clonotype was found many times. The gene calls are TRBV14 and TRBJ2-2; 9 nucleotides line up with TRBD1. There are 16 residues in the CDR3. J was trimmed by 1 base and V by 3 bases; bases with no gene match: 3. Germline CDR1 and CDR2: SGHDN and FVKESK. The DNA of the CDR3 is TGTGCCAGCAGCCACCCGGGACAGGGGAACACCGGGGAGCTGTTTTTT. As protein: CASSHPGQGNTGELFF.

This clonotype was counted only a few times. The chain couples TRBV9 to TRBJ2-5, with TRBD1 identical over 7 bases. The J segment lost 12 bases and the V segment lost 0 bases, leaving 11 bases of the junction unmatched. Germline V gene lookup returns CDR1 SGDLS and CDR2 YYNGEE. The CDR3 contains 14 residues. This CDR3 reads CASSVEATDRAEYF. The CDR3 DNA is TGTGCCAGCAGCGTAGAGGCCACAGACAGGGCGGAGTACTTC.

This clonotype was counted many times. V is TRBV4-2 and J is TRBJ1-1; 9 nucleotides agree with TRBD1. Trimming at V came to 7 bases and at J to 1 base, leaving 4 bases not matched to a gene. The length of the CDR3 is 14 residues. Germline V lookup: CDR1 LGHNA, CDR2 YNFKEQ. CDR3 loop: CASNIQGANTEAFF. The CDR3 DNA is TGTGCCAGCAACATACAGGGGGCGAACACTGAAGCTTTCTTT.

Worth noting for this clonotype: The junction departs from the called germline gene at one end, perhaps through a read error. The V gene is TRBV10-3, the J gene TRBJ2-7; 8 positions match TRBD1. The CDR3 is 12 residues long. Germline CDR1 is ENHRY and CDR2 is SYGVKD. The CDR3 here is CAVRTGSYEQYF. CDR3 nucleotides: TGTGCCGTCAGGACAGGGTCCTACGAGCAGTACTTC.

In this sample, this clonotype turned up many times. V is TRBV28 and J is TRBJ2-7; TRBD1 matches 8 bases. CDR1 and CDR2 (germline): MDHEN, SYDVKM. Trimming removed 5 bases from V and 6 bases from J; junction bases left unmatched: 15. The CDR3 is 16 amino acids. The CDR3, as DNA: TGTGCCAGCAGTGCGACAGGGGTAAGGCAGACCGGCGAGCAGTACTTC. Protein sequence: CASSATGVRQTGEQYF.

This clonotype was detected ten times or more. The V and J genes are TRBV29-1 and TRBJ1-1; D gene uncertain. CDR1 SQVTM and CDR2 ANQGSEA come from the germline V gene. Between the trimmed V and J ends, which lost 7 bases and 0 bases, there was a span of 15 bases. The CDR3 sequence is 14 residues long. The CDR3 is CSGGATEMNTEAFF. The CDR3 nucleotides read TGCAGCGGCGGCGCGACGGAAATGAACACTGAAGCTTTCTTT.

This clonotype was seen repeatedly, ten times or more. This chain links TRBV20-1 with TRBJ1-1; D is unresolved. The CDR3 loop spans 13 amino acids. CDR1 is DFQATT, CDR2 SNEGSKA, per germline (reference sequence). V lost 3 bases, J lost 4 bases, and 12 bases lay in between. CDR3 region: CSASEVLSTEAFF. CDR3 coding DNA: TGCAGTGCTAGTGAGGTCCTGAGCACTGAAGCTTTCTTT.

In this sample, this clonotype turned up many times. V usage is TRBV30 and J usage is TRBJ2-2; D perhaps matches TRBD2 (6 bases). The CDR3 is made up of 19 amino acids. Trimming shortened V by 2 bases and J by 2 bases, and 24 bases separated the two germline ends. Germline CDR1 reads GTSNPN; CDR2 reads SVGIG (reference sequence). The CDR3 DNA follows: TGTGCCTGGAGTAACACCCTCCCCTGGCAGGGAGGCAACACCGGGGAGCTGTTTTTT. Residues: CAWSNTLPWQGGNTGELFF. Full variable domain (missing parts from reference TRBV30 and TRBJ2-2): SQTIHQWPATLVQPVGSPLSLECTVEGTSNPNLYWYRQAAGRGLQLLFYSVGIGQISSEVPQNLSASRPQDRQFILSSKKLLLSDSGFYLCAWSNTLPWQGGNTGELFFGEGSRLTVL.

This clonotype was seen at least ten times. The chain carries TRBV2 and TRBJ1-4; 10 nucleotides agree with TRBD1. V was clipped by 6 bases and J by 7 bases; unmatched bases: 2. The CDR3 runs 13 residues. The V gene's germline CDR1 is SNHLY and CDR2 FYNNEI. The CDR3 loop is CASRDRGREKLFF. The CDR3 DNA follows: TGTGCCAGCAGAGACAGGGGGCGTGAAAAACTGTTTTTT.

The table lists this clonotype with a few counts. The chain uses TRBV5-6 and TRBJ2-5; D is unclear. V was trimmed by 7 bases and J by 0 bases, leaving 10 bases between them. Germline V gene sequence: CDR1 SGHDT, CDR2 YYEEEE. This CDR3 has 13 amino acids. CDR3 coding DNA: TGTGCCAGCGTGAGGACGGACCAAGAGACCCAGTACTTC. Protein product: CASVRTDQETQYF. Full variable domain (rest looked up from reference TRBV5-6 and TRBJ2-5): DAGVTQSPTHLIKTRGQQVTLRCSPKSGHDTVSWYQQALGQGPQFIFQYYEEEERQRGNFPDRFSGHQFPNYSSELNVNALLLGDSALYLCASVRTDQETQYFGPGTRLLVL.

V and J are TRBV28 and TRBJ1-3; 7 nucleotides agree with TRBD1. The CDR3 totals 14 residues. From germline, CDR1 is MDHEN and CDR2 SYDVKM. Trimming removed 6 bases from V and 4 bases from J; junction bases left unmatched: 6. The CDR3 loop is CASSAQGGGNTIYF. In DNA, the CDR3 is TGTGCCAGCAGCGCCCAGGGGGGCGGAAACACCATATATTTT.

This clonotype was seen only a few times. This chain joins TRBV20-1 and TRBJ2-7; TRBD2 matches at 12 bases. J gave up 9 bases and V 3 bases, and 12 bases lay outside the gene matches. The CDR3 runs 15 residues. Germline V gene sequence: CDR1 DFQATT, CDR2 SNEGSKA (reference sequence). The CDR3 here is CSARFNLAGGPWQYF. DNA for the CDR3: TGCAGTGCTAGGTTTAACCTAGCGGGGGGGCCTTGGCAGTACTTC.

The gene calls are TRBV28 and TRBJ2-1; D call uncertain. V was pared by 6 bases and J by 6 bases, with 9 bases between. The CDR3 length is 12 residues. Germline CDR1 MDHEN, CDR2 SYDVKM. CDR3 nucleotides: TGTGCCAGCAGCTCGATCCCCAATGAGCAGTTCTTC. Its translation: CASSSIPNEQFF.

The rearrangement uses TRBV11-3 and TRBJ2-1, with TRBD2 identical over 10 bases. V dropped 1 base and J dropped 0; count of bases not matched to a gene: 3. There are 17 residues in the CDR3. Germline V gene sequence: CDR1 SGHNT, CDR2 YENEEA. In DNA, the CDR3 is TGTGCCAGCAGCTTAGCAGCGGGGGGGCCCTCCTACAATGAGCAGTTCTTC. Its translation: CASSLAAGGPSYNEQFF.

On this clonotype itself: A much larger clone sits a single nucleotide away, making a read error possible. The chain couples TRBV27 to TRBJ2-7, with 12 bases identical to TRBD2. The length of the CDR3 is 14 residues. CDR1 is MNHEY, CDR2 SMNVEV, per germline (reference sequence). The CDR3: CAISVTSGSYEQHF. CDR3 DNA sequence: TGTGCCATCAGTGTGACTAGCGGGAGCTACGAGCAGCACTTC.

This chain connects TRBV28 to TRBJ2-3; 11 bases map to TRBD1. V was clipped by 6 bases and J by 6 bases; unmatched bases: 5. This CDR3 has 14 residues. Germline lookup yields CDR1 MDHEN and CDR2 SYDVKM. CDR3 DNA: TGTGCCAGCAGCGCCGGGACAGGGGGTGATACGCAGTATTTT. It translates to CASSAGTGGDTQYF. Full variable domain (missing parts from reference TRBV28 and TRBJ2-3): DVKVTQSSRYLVKRTGEKVFLECVQDMDHENMFWYRQDPGLGLRLIYFSYDVKMKEKGDIPEGYSVSREKKERFSLILESASTNQTSMYLCASSAGTGGDTQYFGPGTRLTVL.

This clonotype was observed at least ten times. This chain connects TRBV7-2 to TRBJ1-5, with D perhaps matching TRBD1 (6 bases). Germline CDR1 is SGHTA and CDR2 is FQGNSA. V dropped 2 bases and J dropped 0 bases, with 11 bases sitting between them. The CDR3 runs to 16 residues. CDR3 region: CASSLMGAGSNQPQHF. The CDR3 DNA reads TGTGCCAGCAGCTTAATGGGGGCTGGTAGCAATCAGCCCCAGCATTTT.

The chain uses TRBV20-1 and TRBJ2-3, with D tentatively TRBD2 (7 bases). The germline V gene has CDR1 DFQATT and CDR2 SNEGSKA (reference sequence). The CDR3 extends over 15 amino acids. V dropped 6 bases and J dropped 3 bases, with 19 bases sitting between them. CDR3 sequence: CSAHPGGRGTDTQYF. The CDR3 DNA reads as TGCAGTGCCCACCCCGGGGGGCGCGGAACAGATACGCAGTATTTT.

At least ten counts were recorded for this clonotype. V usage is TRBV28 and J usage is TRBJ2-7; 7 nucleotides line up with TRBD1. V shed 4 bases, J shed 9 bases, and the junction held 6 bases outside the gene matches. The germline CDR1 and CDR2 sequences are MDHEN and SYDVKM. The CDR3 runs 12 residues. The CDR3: CASSSTGERQYF. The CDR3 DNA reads TGTGCCAGCAGTTCCACAGGGGAACGGCAGTACTTC.

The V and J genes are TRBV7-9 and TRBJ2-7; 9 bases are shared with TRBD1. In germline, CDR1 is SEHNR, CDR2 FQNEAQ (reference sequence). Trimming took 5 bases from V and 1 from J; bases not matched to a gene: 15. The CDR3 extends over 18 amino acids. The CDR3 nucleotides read TGTGCCAGCAGCCCCGGGACAGGGATCGGGACCCCGTCCTACGAGCAGTACTTC. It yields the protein CASSPGTGIGTPSYEQYF.

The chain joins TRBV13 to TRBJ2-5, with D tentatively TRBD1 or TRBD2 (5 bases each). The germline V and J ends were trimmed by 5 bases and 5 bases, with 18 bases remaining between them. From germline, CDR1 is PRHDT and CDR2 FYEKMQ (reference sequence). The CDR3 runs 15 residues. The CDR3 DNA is TGTGCCAGCAGCCCGGGACCGATTCCAAAGGAGACCCAGTACTTC. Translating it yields CASSPGPIPKETQYF.